The 13 T cell receptor beta chains below were found in one sample sequenced in a study of blood T cell repertoires in COVID-19. Here immunoSEQ multiplex PCR was the method, and the copy in TCRdb shows in-frame clones only, minus some. Found here are about 49,000 clones, around 68% of them singletons; the top ten hold 8.8%. The specimen sequenced was peripheral blood. The receptors shown here come from a woman in her seventies with acute or convalescent COVID-19.

The table lists this clone with a count of one. V usage is TRBV7-9 and J usage is TRBJ1-2; D is undetermined. The CDR3 is 14 amino acids. Germline V gene lookup returns CDR1 SEHNR and CDR2 FQNEAQ (reference sequence). V was trimmed by 2 bases and J by 4 bases, leaving 11 bases between them. CDR3 residues: CASSLTRGGYGYTF. CDR3 sequence (DNA): TGTGCCAGCAGCTTAACGCGGGGAGGCTATGGCTACACCTTC.

The count of this clone is one. The rearrangement links TRBV29-1 to TRBJ2-7, with TRBD2 matching 13 bases. This CDR3 is built from 12 residues. Germline loops: CDR1 SQVTM, CDR2 ANQGSEA. V shed 7 bases and J 3 bases; nucleotides not matched to a gene: 0. The CDR3: CSGTSGSYEQYF. The DNA for the CDR3 is TGCAGCGGGACTAGCGGGAGCTACGAGCAGTACTTC.

J is TRBJ1-5 and V is TRBV19; possibly TRBD1 for D (6 bases). V shed 1 base and J shed 5 bases, with 15 bases lying between them. CDR1 and CDR2 (germline): LNHDA, SQIVND (reference sequence). This CDR3 comprises 16 residues. The chain's CDR3 is CASSIGGHQQDQPQHF. DNA of the CDR3: TGTGCCAGTAGTATAGGGGGACATCAACAAGATCAGCCCCAGCATTTT.

In the case of this clone: Compared with germline, one end of the junction differs, possibly owing to a read error. CDR3 sequence (DNA): TGTGCTAGCAGCTTATCAGGGGGCACCGGGGAGCTGTTTTTT. Its protein is CASSLSGGTGELFF. The V and J genes are TRBV7-7 and TRBJ2-2; 7 bases map to TRBD1. The CDR3 has 14 amino acids. The germline CDR1 and CDR2 sequences are SSHAT and FNYEAQ (reference sequence).

The chain links TRBV20-1 to TRBJ2-5; no firm D call. V was trimmed by 1 base and J by 7 bases, leaving 7 bases between them. CDR1 and CDR2 from the germline V gene are DFQATT and SNEGSKA (reference sequence). The CDR3 runs to 11 residues. The CDR3 spells CSARVPGTQYF. The DNA of the CDR3 is TGCAGTGCTAGAGTCCCGGGGACCCAGTACTTC.

The chain employs TRBV7-9 and TRBJ1-4; D might be TRBD1 (6 bases). The V end was cut by 6 bases, the J end by 2 bases, with 7 bases between. The CDR3 loop spans 13 amino acids. The germline gives CDR1 SEHNR, CDR2 FQNEAQ (reference sequence). The CDR3 coding sequence is TGTGCCAGCAGACAGGGTACTAATGAAAAACTGTTTTTT. It codes for CASRQGTNEKLFF.

This chain connects TRBV4-1 to TRBJ1-1; 11 nucleotides agree with TRBD1. V lost 2 bases to trimming and J lost 6 bases; unmatched junction nucleotides: 2. This CDR3 is 14 amino acids long. Germline V gives CDR1 MGHRA, CDR2 YSYEKL. The CDR3 DNA follows: TGCGCCAGCAGCCAACGGACAGGGGGCTCTGAAGCTTTCTTT. Translating it yields CASSQRTGGSEAFF.

V gene TRBV7-9 combines with J gene TRBJ2-5; TRBD2 aligns across 11 bases. Per the germline V gene, CDR1 is SEHNR and CDR2 is FQNEAQ (reference sequence). The CDR3 spans 16 residues. The J segment lost 5 bases and the V segment lost 6 bases, leaving 11 bases of the junction unmatched. The CDR3 DNA reads as TGTGCCAGCAGTCCCATTACTAGCGGGAGAGGGGAGACCCAGTACTTC. It yields the protein CASSPITSGRGETQYF.

This clone was picked up a small number of times. This chain links TRBV2 with TRBJ1-2, with D possibly matching TRBD1 (6 bases). The CDR3 is 13 amino acids. Trimming left V 2 bases short and J 8 bases short, with 12 bases between. Germline loops: CDR1 SNHLY, CDR2 FYNNEI. The CDR3 loop reads CASSETQGRGYTF. As DNA, the CDR3 is TGTGCCAGCAGTGAAACTCAGGGGCGAGGCTACACCTTC.

The chain links TRBV7-2 to TRBJ2-1; TRBD2 might be the D (5 bases). The CDR3 spans 16 residues. The V and J ends lost 4 bases and 6 bases respectively, with 19 bases between them. Germline V lookup: CDR1 SGHTA, CDR2 FQGNSA. The CDR3 DNA sequence: TGTGCCAGCAGCTCCCTTTGGGCTAGCTCTTCCAATGAGCAGTTCTTC. As protein: CASSSLWASSSNEQFF.

The chain has TRBV19 and TRBJ2-1, with D possibly matching TRBD1 (6 bases). The V gene's germline CDR1 is LNHDA and CDR2 SQIVND (reference sequence). CDR3 size: 15 residues. Trimming removed 4 bases at V and 4 bases at J, with 14 bases between. The CDR3 is CASSTLPQGYNEQFF. The CDR3 region has the DNA TGTGCCAGTAGTACGCTCCCACAGGGTTACAATGAGCAGTTCTTC.

The chain couples TRBV4-1 to TRBJ1-6; D gene uncertain. Germline loops: CDR1 MGHRA, CDR2 YSYEKL. The CDR3 is 13 amino acids. V was pared by 0 bases and J by 10 bases, with 7 bases between. The CDR3: CASSQDNLSPLHF. In DNA form, the CDR3 reads TGCGCCAGCAGCCAAGATAATCTATCACCCCTCCACTTT.

This chain connects TRBV5-1 to TRBJ2-5, with 7 positions matching TRBD2. Germline V gives CDR1 SGHRS, CDR2 YFSETQ. The CDR3 is made up of 15 amino acids. V dropped 2 bases and J dropped 2; count of bases not matched to a gene: 6. CDR3 loop: CASSFRGSAQETQYF. The CDR3 DNA is TGCGCCAGCAGCTTCCGCGGGAGCGCTCAAGAGACCCAGTACTTC.